The rows below give T cell receptor beta chains drawn from one sample of a study of cytomegalovirus exposure and HLA in healthy donors. Clones were read by immunoSEQ multiplex PCR, and TCRdb kept only the in-frame ones, dropping some. The data show over 110,000 clones, 82% seen once. Sequencing was performed on PBMCs. The receptors were gathered from a male donor in good health and CMV-seronegative. CDR3s include the opening cysteine and the closing phenylalanine or tryptophan. The order of the fields is clone size, V gene, D gene, J gene, CDR3 DNA, CDR3 protein. The D gene is left open where the match is weak. The size field is filled for only some rows; it gives once, few, many or a size class.

clone_size: NA; v_call: TRBV2; d_call: NA; j_call: TRBJ2-4; cdr3_nt: TGTGCCAGCAGTGAAGTTGGCGGGCGCACCAACATTCAGTACTTC; cdr3_aa: CASSEVGGRTNIQYF
clone_size: NA; v_call: TRBV29-1; d_call: TRBD1; j_call: TRBJ2-7; cdr3_nt: TGCAGCGGACGACAGGGGGCTTCCTACGAGCAGTACTTC; cdr3_aa: CSGRQGASYEQYF
clone_size: NA; v_call: TRBV28; d_call: TRBD1; j_call: TRBJ1-2; cdr3_nt: TGTGCCAGCGGCCCCAGGGGGGACTACACCTTC; cdr3_aa: CASGPRGDYTF
clone_size: NA; v_call: TRBV5-6; d_call: NA; j_call: TRBJ1-4; cdr3_nt: TGTGCCAGCAGCTTGTACGGGGGGAGATCTGGTGAAAAACTGTTTTTT; cdr3_aa: CASSLYGGRSGEKLFF
clone_size: NA; v_call: TRBV27; d_call: NA; j_call: TRBJ2-7; cdr3_nt: TGTGCCAGCAGTTTATCCACTAGCTGGCTGCCTGAGCAGTACTTC; cdr3_aa: CASSLSTSWLPEQYF
clone_size: NA; v_call: TRBV6-5; d_call: NA; j_call: TRBJ2-1; cdr3_nt: TGTGCCAGCAGTTACTCACTAGGAGGTGAGCAGTTCTTC; cdr3_aa: CASSYSLGGEQFF
clone_size: NA; v_call: TRBV7-2; d_call: TRBD2; j_call: TRBJ2-1; cdr3_nt: TGTGCCAGCAGCTTAGGTAGCGGGCCGTACAATGAGCAGTTCTTC; cdr3_aa: CASSLGSGPYNEQFF
clone_size: few; v_call: TRBV29-1; d_call: NA; j_call: TRBJ2-7; cdr3_nt: TGCAGCGTTACCGACAGTTCTCTCGAGCAGTACTTC; cdr3_aa: CSVTDSSLEQYF
clone_size: once; v_call: TRBV13; d_call: TRBD1; j_call: TRBJ2-1; cdr3_nt: TGTGCCAGCAGCGCGGGGACAGGCCCCAATGAGCAGTTCTTC; cdr3_aa: CASSAGTGPNEQFF
clone_size: NA; v_call: TRBV5-6; d_call: NA; j_call: TRBJ2-3; cdr3_nt: TGTGCCAGCAGCCTTACACAGGGATCCACAGATACGCAGTATTTT; cdr3_aa: CASSLTQGSTDTQYF
clone_size: NA; v_call: TRBV7-9; d_call: NA; j_call: TRBJ1-1; cdr3_nt: TGTGCCAGCGCCCGAGGGGGAACTGAAGCTTTCTTT; cdr3_aa: CASARGGTEAFF
clone_size: NA; v_call: TRBV4-3; d_call: NA; j_call: TRBJ1-5; cdr3_nt: TGCGCCAGCAGCCAAGATGAGGTCCTAGGGCCCCAGCATTTT; cdr3_aa: CASSQDEVLGPQHF
clone_size: NA; v_call: TRBV5-4; d_call: NA; j_call: TRBJ2-7; cdr3_nt: TGTGCCAGCAGCTCAGATTACGAGCAGTACTTC; cdr3_aa: CASSSDYEQYF
clone_size: NA; v_call: TRBV7-2; d_call: TRBD2; j_call: TRBJ2-5; cdr3_nt: TGTGCCAGCAGCTTAAATGTGGGAGGGCCGTCGACCCAGTACTTC; cdr3_aa: CASSLNVGGPSTQYF
clone_size: NA; v_call: TRBV27; d_call: TRBD2; j_call: TRBJ2-3; cdr3_nt: TGTGCCAGCAGTTTAATACTAGCGGGAGGGCCATCCACAGATACGCAGTATTTT; cdr3_aa: CASSLILAGGPSTDTQYF
clone_size: NA; v_call: TRBV18; d_call: TRBD1; j_call: TRBJ2-3; cdr3_nt: TGTGCCAGCTCATGGACAGGGGGTGGAACAGATACGCAGTATTTT; cdr3_aa: CASSWTGGGTDTQYF
clone_size: NA; v_call: TRBV7-2; d_call: TRBD1; j_call: TRBJ1-6; cdr3_nt: TGTGCCAGCAGCCCACCGGGACAGGGTCATTCACCCCTCCACTTT; cdr3_aa: CASSPPGQGHSPLHF
clone_size: few; v_call: TRBV7-2; d_call: NA; j_call: TRBJ2-3; cdr3_nt: TGTGCCAGCAGCCCGCGAGTGGCAGATACGCAGTATTTT; cdr3_aa: CASSPRVADTQYF
clone_size: NA; v_call: TRBV6-5; d_call: TRBD1; j_call: TRBJ1-2; cdr3_nt: TGTGCCAGCAGAACCCCAGACAGGGGTGACTATGGCTACACCTTC; cdr3_aa: CASRTPDRGDYGYTF